Described below is a single TCR beta chain sequence and its context. Genomic DNA, serving as template, underwent TCR beta VDJ and CDR3 profiling. TCRdb itself ran the reads through MiXCR, one entry per CDR3 protein. The sample contains some 410,000 distinct CDR3 sequences, just under 70% of which appear only once. These data are taken from a study of CD8+CD57+ T cells in acquired aplastic anemia. Study information: Yields of DNA that came from sorted CD4+ and CD8+ cells averaged 3.2 ug.

CDR3 length: 13 amino acids. From germline, CDR1 is MNHEY and CDR2 SVGEGT. Trimming took off 0 bases at V and 4 bases at J, with 6 bases between the two ends. The clonotype originates from a human donor in good health, serving as a control. Input material: sorted CD4+, CD8+, or CD8+CD57+ T cells (not recorded which) from PBMCs. V usage is TRBV6-2 or TRBV6-3 and J usage is TRBJ1-1; D uncertain. The CDR3 DNA reads TGTGCCAGCAGTTACTCCCGGAGCACTGAAGCTTTCTTT. Its protein is CASSYSRSTEAFF.